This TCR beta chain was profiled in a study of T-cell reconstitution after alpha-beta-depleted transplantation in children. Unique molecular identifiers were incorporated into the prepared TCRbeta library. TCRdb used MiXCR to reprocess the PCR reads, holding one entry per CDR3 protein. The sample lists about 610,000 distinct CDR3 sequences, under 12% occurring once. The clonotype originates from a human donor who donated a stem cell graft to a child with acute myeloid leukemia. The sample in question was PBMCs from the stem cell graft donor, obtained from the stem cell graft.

CDR3 in amino acids: CSAARGDEQYF. The CDR3 bases are TGCAGTGCAGCTCGAGGAGACGAGCAGTACTTC. The chain recombines TRBV20-1 with TRBJ2-7; D gene uncertain. V was shortened by 6 bases and J by 5 bases, with 11 bases between the two germline ends. The CDR3 totals 11 residues. Germline V lookup: CDR1 DFQATT, CDR2 SNEGSKA (reference sequence).